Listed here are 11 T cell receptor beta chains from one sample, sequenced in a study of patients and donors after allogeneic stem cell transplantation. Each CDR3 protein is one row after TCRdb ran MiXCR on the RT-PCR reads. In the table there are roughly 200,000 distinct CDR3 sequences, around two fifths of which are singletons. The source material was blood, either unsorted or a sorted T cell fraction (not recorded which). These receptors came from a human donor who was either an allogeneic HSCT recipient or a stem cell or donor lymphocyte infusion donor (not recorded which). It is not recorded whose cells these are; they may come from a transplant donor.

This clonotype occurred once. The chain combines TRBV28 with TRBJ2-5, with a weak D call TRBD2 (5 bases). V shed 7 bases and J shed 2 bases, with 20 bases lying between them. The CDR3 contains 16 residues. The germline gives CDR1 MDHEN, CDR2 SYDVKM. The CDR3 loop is CASTTQGGETQETQYF. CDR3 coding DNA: TGTGCCAGCACTACCCAAGGAGGAGAAACACAAGAGACCCAGTACTTC.

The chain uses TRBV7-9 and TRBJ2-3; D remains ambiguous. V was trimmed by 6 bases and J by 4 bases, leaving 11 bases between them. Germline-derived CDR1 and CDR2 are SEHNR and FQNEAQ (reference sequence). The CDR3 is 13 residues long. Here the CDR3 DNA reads TGTGCCAGCAGTCTTCCTGGCGCAGATACGCAGTATTTT. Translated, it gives CASSLPGADTQYF.

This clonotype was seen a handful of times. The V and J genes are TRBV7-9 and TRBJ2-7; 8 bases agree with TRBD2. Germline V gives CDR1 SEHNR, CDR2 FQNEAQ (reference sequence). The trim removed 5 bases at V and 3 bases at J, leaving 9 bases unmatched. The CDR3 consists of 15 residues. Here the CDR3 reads CASSMLAGRVYEQYF. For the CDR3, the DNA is TGTGCCAGCAGCATGCTAGCGGGTAGGGTCTACGAGCAGTACTTC.

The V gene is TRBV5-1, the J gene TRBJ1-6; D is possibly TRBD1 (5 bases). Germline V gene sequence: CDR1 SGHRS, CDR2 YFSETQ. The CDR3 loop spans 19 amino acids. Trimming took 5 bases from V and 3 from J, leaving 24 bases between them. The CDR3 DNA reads TGCGCCAGCAGGGACCTTTTTTCAGGGAGTACCGACTATAATTCACCCCTCCACTTT. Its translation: CASRDLFSGSTDYNSPLHF.

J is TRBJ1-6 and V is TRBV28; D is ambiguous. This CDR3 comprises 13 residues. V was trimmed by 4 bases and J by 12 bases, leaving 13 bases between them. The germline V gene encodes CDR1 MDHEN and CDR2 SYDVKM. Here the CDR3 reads CASSSPHILPLHF. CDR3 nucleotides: TGTGCCAGCAGTTCACCTCACATCTTACCCCTCCACTTT.

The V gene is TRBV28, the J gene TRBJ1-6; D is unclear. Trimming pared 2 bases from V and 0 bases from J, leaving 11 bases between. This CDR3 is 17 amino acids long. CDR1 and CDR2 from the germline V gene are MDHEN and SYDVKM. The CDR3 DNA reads TGTGCCAGCAGTTTAAGTTTGCGGAGCTCCTATAATTCACCCCTCCACTTT. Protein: CASSLSLRSSYNSPLHF. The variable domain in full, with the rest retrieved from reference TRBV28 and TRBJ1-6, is DVKVTQSSRYLVKRTGEKVFLECVQDMDHENMFWYRQDPGLGLRLIYFSYDVKMKEKGDIPEGYSVSREKKERFSLILESASTNQTSMYLCASSLSLRSSYNSPLHFGNGTRLTVT.

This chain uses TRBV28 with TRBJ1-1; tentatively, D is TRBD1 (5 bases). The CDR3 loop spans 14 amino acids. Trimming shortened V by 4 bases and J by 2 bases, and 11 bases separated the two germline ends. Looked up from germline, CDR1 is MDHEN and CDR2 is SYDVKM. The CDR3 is CASSWGVGNTEAFF. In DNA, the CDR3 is TGTGCCAGCAGTTGGGGGGTGGGCAACACTGAAGCTTTCTTT.

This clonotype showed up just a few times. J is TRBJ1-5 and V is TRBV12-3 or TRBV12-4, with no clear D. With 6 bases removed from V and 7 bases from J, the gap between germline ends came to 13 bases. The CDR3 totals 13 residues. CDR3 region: CASSNTAGQPQHF. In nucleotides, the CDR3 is TGTGCCAGCAGCAACACCGCGGGACAGCCCCAGCATTTT.

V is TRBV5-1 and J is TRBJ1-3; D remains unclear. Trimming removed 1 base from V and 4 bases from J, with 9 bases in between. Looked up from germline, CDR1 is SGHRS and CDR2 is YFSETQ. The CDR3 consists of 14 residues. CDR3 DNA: TGCGCCAGCAGCTTGTCAGGTTACGGAAACACCATATATTTT. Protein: CASSLSGYGNTIYF.

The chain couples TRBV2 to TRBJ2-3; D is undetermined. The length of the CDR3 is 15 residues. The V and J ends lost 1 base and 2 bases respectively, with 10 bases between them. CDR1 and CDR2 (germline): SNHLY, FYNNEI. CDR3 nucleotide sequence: TGTGCCAGCAGTGAAGGTCCACCGACCACAGATACGCAGTATTTT. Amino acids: CASSEGPPTTDTQYF. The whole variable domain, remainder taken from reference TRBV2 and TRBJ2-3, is EPEVTQTPSHQVTQMGQEVILRCVPISNHLYFYWYRQILGQKVEFLVSFYNNEISEKSEIFDDQFSVERPDGSNFTLKIRSTKLEDSAMYFCASSEGPPTTDTQYFGPGTRLTVL.

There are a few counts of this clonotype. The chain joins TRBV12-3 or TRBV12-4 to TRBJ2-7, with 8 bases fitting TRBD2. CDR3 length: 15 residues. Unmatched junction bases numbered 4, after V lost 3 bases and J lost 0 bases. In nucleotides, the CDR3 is TGTGCCAGCAGTTTTAAGCGGGAGAGCTCCTACGAGCAGTACTTC. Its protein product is CASSFKRESSYEQYF.